This T cell receptor beta chain was sequenced during a study of T cells in Graves' hyperthyroidism and ophthalmopathy. The V gene's germline CDR1 is ENHRY and CDR2 SYGVKD. Losses at the gene ends were 2 bases for V and 7 bases for J; bases not matched to a gene: 4. This CDR3 is built from 14 residues. From RNA transcripts, TCR beta CDR3 regions were amplified. Primed by the HTBI set, a first-round RT-PCR was run on the TCR CDR3. TCRdb re-analysed the multiplex PCR reads in MiXCR, keeping a single row per CDR3 protein. The profile shows more than 550,000 distinct CDR3 sequences, 45% of them singletons. Each diagnosis was grounded in clinical symptoms, serum thyroxine and TRAb, thyroid ultrasound, and orbital computed tomography.

This TCR came from an adult man with Graves' disease, either hyperthyroidism or ophthalmopathy (not recorded which). This chain links TRBV10-3 with TRBJ1-5; 8 nucleotides align to TRBD1. Specimen: peripheral blood or thyroid tissue (not recorded which). In DNA, the CDR3 is TGTGCCATCAGTGAGGGACAGGGCTGGCAGCCCCAGCATTTT. Translating it yields CAISEGQGWQPQHF.